The entry below describes one T cell receptor beta chain. This clonotype was seen more than once but under ten times. The target of this receptor is not known. Base qualities are not recorded, but no much larger clone differs from it by a single base. Genomic DNA was used as template for profiling of TCR beta VDJ combinations and CDR3 sequences. An Illumina HiSeq 2000 was used for TCR repertoire sequencing. From the authors' description of their analysis: Repertoires were assessed using TRBV/TRBJ rearrangement plots, CDR3 size and DJ length profiles, and Simpson's diversity index. Whichever DNA sequence was most abundant in the deep sequencing data was defined as the immunodominant clone. CDR3 amino acid sequences were checked for sharing between subjects and were compared against published repertoires and the VDJdb database. TCRdb trimmed the raw reads at Q25, called clones with MiXCR and kept productive beta chains. Each CDR3 protein gets just one entry, which takes the most common genes and DNA from the rows behind it. The V and J calls here are based on TCRdb, not the publication. Here the sample has about 160,000 distinct CDR3 sequences; roughly 48% occur a single time. About 2.8% of the sample is taken by the ten largest.

The sample is drawn from a study of CD8+CD57+ T cells in acquired aplastic anemia (dated by TCRdb to between 2017 and 2018). Describing the broader study: Extracted DNA from sorted CD4+ and CD8+ cells averaged around 3.4 ug, ranging from roughly 0.19 to 27.4 ug. CD8+CD57+ expansion was defined as frequency above the mean frequency observed in healthy subjects. The paper as a whole reports these results and caveats: Although under 35 CD8+ CDR3 sequences were shared by patients and controls, these sequences appeared highly expressed in patients and within the immunodominant clones of patients. Patients and healthy controls showed no significant difference in CD8+ Simpson's diversity (P=0.060).

Patients chosen for sequencing had shown expansion of CD8+CD57+ cells by flow cytometry. Every patient had severe acquired aplastic anemia, diagnosed using the International Study of Aplastic Anemia and Agranulocytosis and Camitta criteria. No patient had received any therapy when blood was sampled. In the study, sorted CD4+ and CD8+ blood T cells from patients with severe aplastic anemia and from healthy subjects underwent deep sequencing of TCR repertoires. Patients were enrolled in the USA under clinicaltrials.gov protocols 00001620, 01623167, 00001397, 00071045, 00081523 and 00961064. Ficoll-Paque density gradient centrifugation was used to isolate peripheral blood mononuclear cells. Before DNA extraction, CD4+ and CD8+ T cells were sorted with FACS or magnetic beads. The TCR sequence derives from a human donor with aplastic anemia. Sequencing input: sorted CD4+, CD8+, or CD8+CD57+ T cells (not recorded which) from PBMCs.

For the CDR3, the sequence is CSVLLRDVGTEAFF. The DNA sequence is given as TGCAGCGTCCTACTCAGGGATGTTGGCACTGAAGCTTTCTTT. In this chain, TRBV29-1 is recombined with TRBJ1-1; possibly the D gene is TRBD1, per 5 matching bases. CDR3 length: 14 amino acids, cysteine to phenylalanine. The CDR3 DNA has 42 bases and is translated from base 1. V is pared back by 6 bases and J by 4 bases, with 18 bases lying between the germline termini. The germline V gene yields SQVTM for CDR1 and ANQGSEA for CDR2.